This T cell receptor beta chain was found in a study of cytomegalovirus exposure and HLA in healthy donors. Sequencing used immunoSEQ multiplex PCR; TCRdb keeps in-frame clones, though not all of them. Among 150,000 to 200,000 clones listed, 85% to 90% were seen once. The CDR3 length is 14 residues. Trimming removed 4 bases from V and 0 bases from J; junction bases left unmatched: 0. Germline CDR1 reads MRHNA; CDR2 reads SNTAGT. The chain carries TRBV6-4 and TRBJ2-3, with 8 nucleotides matching TRBD2. The specimen sequenced was PBMCs. The source is a woman under 30 in good health and CMV-seropositive. CDR3 sequence (DNA): TGTGCCAGCAGTGCTAGCGGGAGCACAGATACGCAGTATTTT. This codes for CASSASGSTDTQYF.